This T cell receptor (beta chain) derives from a study of identical twins. Whole-study findings and limits: Analyses of zero insertions could be partly confounded by invariant MAIT and iNKT cells.

TCRdb reprocessed the 5' RACE reads with MiXCR, giving one entry per CDR3 protein. The data contain fewer than 500,000 distinct CDR3 sequences, more than 13% of them seen just once; the ten biggest clones take up more than 0.8%. V gave up 3 bases and J gave up 6 bases, with 38 bases separating them. This CDR3 comprises 23 residues. With regard to this clonotype: Its antigen remains unidentified.

These data are also associated with another study on yellow fever vaccine responses in identical twins.

V usage is TRBV12-3 or TRBV12-4 and J usage is TRBJ2-2, with D tentatively TRBD1 (6 bases). Sequencing was performed on CD4+ T cells sorted from blood. This receptor was obtained from a young woman in good health. DNA of the CDR3: TGTGCCAGCAGTTTCGGGTCAGCCAGACTCAGGGGTCTAGACAGACTGAATGCCGGGGAGCTGTTTTTT. This encodes CASSFGSARLRGLDRLNAGELFF.